Sequencing of this T cell receptor beta chain was carried out in a study of human T cells and chemical hapten exposure. One entry per CDR3 protein, called by TCRdb with MiXCR from the RACE reads. The repertoire holds tens of thousands of distinct CDR3 sequences, approximately 10% seen once, with roughly 3.6% in the top ten. CDR1 and CDR2 (germline): SGHVS, FNYEAQ. The CDR3 length is 14 residues. J lost 1 base, V lost 5 bases, and 5 bases had no gene match. The sample's time point: patch test 1, 2 weeks after DPC sensitization. The treatment here: therapeutic diphenylcyclopropenone sensitization with weekly scalp DPC. This clonotype was recorded at least ten times.

Source: whole blood, taken in connection with sensitization to the hapten diphenylcyclopropenone (DPC). The chain carries TRBV7-6 and TRBJ2-7, with TRBD2 identical over 7 bases. This sequence originates from a woman aged 55-69 years with alopecia areata. Some clones in this sample may be carry-over from other donors' samples. The chain's CDR3 is CASSPREGSYEQYF. The CDR3 DNA reads as TGTGCCAGCAGCCCCAGGGAGGGTTCCTACGAGCAGTACTTC.